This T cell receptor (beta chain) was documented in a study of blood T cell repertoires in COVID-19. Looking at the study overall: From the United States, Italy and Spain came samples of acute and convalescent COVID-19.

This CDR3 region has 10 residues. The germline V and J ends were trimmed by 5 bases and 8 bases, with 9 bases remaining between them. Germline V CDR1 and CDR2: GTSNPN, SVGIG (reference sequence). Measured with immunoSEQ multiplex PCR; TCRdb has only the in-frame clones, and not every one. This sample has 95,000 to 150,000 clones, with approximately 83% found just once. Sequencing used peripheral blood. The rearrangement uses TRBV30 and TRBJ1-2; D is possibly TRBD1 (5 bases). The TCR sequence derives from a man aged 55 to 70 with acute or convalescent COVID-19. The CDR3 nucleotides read TGTGCCTGGGGGGCGGAGGGCTACACCTTC. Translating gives CAWGAEGYTF.